Listed below are T cell receptor beta chains from one sample, sequenced in a study of monozygotic twins with cystic fibrosis. Method: immunoSEQ multiplex PCR; TCRdb's copy keeps in-frame clones and lacks some. The sample consists of 34,000 or so clones, roughly 90% of them appearing once. Sequencing was done on a sample of blood. The receptors come from a girl between 2 and 10 years old with cystic fibrosis. Each CDR3 is given with its conserved first and last residue. Fields, in order: J gene, D gene, V gene, clone size, CDR3 DNA, CDR3 protein. D genes are given only for firm matches. Only some rows state a clone size, as once, few, many or a class for expanded clones.

TRBJ1-2 NA TRBV11-2 NA TGTGCCAGCAGCTCTCTTGGCGAGCAGGGCCGTGGCTACACCTTC CASSSLGEQGRGYTF
TRBJ1-6 TRBD1 TRBV6-1 NA TGTGCCAGCAGCCGGGACAGTAATAGTAATTCACCCCTCCACTTT CASSRDSNSNSPLHF
TRBJ1-2 TRBD1 TRBV2 NA TGTGCCAGCAGTCTCGGGACAGCCTATGGCTACACCTTC CASSLGTAYGYTF
TRBJ2-7 NA TRBV6-6 NA TGTGCCAGCAGTTACTCAGGGCAGGGTGTGGAAGAGCAGTACTTC CASSYSGQGVEEQYF
TRBJ1-4 NA TRBV2 few TGTGCCAGCAGTGACAGGGGAACTAATGAAAAACTGTTTTTT CASSDRGTNEKLFF
TRBJ2-2 NA TRBV7-6 NA TGTGCCAGCAGCTTAGTAAGCCTCGCCGGGGAGCTGTTTTTT CASSLVSLAGELFF
TRBJ2-1 TRBD2 TRBV7-6 NA TGTGCCAGCAGCCGCCACACCGGGACTAGCGGGAGCTCCTACAATGAGCAGTTCTTC CASSRHTGTSGSSYNEQFF
TRBJ2-7 TRBD1 TRBV6-1 NA TGTGCCAGCAGTGACAGACAGGGGGCGGACTTTGGGTCCCGACTCTACGAGCAGTACTTC CASSDRQGADFGSRLYEQYF
TRBJ2-3 NA TRBV9 NA TGTGCCAGCAGCGGCGGACTCAGCACAGATACGCAGTATTTT CASSGGLSTDTQYF
TRBJ1-1 NA TRBV6-1 NA TGTGCCAGCAGTGAACAAACAGGGTTAAACACTGAAGCTTTCTTT CASSEQTGLNTEAFF
TRBJ1-2 NA TRBV30 NA TGTGCCTGGAGTGTGGGGGGCTATGGCTACACCTTC CAWSVGGYGYTF
TRBJ1-1 NA TRBV18 NA TGTGCCAGCTCACCAAAGACAGTTATGAACACTGAAGCTTTCTTT CASSPKTVMNTEAFF
TRBJ2-1 NA TRBV28 NA TGTGCCAGCAGTCTTCTAAATGAGCAGTTCTTC CASSLLNEQFF
TRBJ2-7 TRBD2 TRBV6-5 NA TGTGCCAGCAGAGGACGGGGGGCCTACGAGCAGTACTTC CASRGRGAYEQYF
TRBJ1-1 NA TRBV2 NA TGTGCCAGCAGGGGAGGGGGAAACACTGAAGCTTTCTTT CASRGGGNTEAFF
TRBJ2-7 NA TRBV7-9 NA TGTGCCAGCAGCTTGAGTTGGGGGCCTAAATCCTACGAGCAGTACTTC CASSLSWGPKSYEQYF
TRBJ2-5 TRBD1 TRBV28 NA TGTGCCAGCAGTTCAGGACAGGAGTCCCAAGAGACCCAGTACTTC CASSSGQESQETQYF
TRBJ2-7 NA TRBV15 NA TGTGCCACCAGCAGAGATTCTTTGGAACACCACTACGAGCAGTACTTC CATSRDSLEHHYEQYF
TRBJ2-3 TRBD2 TRBV2 NA TGTGCCAGCAGGAGAGGACTAGGAGCAGATACGCAGTATTTT CASRRGLGADTQYF
TRBJ1-1 NA TRBV19 NA TGTGCCAGTAGTCGGACTGAGGCCCTACGGGGCACTGAAGCTTTCTTT CASSRTEALRGTEAFF
TRBJ2-7 NA TRBV27 NA TGTGCCAGCAGTTTAGGGAACAGAGCCTACGAGCAGTACTTC CASSLGNRAYEQYF
TRBJ1-1 TRBD1 TRBV10-3 NA TGTGCCATCAGTGAGACAGGACAGGGGGGAACTGAAGCTTTCTTT CAISETGQGGTEAFF
TRBJ1-3 TRBD1 TRBV5-4 NA TGTGCCAGCAGCTTGGAACAGGGGGCAGGAAACACCATATATTTT CASSLEQGAGNTIYF
TRBJ2-3 NA TRBV7-8 NA TGTGCCAGCAGCTTAGGGCAGGGGATTGGTATCACAGATACGCAGTATTTT CASSLGQGIGITDTQYF
TRBJ2-7 TRBD2 TRBV4-1 NA TGCGCCAGCAGCCAGATAGCGGGTTCCTACGAGCAGTACTTC CASSQIAGSYEQYF
TRBJ1-1 NA TRBV29-1 NA TGCAGCGTTGAGCCAGGTACCGGCACTGAAGCTTTCTTT CSVEPGTGTEAFF
TRBJ1-2 TRBD1 TRBV5-1 NA TGCGCCAGCAGCTTGCCCCAGGGGGAAGGCTACACCTTC CASSLPQGEGYTF
TRBJ2-1 TRBD2 TRBV9 NA TGTGCCAGCAGCGTAGCTAGCGGGAGGGCGAATGAGCAGTTCTTC CASSVASGRANEQFF